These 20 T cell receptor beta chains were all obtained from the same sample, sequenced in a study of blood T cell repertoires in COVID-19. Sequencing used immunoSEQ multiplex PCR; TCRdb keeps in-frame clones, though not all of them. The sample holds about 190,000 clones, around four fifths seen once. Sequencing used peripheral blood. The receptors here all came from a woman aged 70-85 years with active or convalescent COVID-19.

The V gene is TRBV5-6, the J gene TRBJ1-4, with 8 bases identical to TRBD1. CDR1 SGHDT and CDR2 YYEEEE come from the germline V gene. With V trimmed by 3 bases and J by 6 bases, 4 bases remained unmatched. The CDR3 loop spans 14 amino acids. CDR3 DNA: TGTGCCAGCAGCTCGACAGGGGTTTATGAAAAACTGTTTTTT. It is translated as CASSSTGVYEKLFF.

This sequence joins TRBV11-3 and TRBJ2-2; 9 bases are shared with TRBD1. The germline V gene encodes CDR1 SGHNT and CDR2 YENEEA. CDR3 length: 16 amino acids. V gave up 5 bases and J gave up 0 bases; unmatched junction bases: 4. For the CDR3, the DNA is TGTGCCAGCAGCATCAGACAGGGGGCGAACACCGGGGAGCTGTTTTTT. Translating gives CASSIRQGANTGELFF.

The CDR3 spells CASSSGSLYGYTF. CDR3 DNA: TGCGCCAGCAGCTCCGGGTCCCTCTATGGCTACACCTTC. V usage is TRBV5-1 and J usage is TRBJ1-2; no firm D call. Per germline, CDR1 SGHRS and CDR2 YFSETQ. Trimming shortened V by 3 bases and J by 4 bases, and 10 bases separated the two germline ends. This CDR3 region has 13 residues.

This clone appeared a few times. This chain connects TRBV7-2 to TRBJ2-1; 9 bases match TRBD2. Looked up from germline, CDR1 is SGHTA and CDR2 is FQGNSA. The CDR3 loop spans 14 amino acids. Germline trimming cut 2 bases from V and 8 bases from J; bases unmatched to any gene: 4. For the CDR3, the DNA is TGTGCCAGCAGCTTACTGGGACTAGCAGATGAGCAGTTCTTC. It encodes CASSLLGLADEQFF.

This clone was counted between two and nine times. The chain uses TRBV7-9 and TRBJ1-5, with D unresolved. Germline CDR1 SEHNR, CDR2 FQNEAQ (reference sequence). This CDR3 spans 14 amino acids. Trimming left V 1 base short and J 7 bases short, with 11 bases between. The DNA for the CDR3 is TGTGCCAGCAGCTTAGAGGGTGGAGGGCAGCCCCAGCATTTT. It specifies CASSLEGGGQPQHF.

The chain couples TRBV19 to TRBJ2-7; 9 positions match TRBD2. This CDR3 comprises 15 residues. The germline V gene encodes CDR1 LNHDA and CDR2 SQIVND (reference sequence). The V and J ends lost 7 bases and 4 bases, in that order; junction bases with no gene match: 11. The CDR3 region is CASKWAAGGFYEQYF. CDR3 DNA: TGTGCCAGTAAATGGGCAGCGGGAGGCTTTTACGAGCAGTACTTC.

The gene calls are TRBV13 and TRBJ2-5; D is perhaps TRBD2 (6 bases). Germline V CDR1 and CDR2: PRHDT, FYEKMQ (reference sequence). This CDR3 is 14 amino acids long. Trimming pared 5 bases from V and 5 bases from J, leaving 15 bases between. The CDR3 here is CASSQGIRGETQYF. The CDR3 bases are TGTGCCAGCAGCCAAGGGATCCGGGGGGAGACCCAGTACTTC.

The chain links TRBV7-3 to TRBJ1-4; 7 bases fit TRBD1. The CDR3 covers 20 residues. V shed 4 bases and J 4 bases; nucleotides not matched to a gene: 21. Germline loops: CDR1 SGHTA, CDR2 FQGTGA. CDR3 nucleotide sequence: TGTGCCAGCAGCTCCGAACTGACGGAAGGGGGCCTCCCTGTTAATGAAAAACTGTTTTTT. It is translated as CASSSELTEGGLPVNEKLFF.

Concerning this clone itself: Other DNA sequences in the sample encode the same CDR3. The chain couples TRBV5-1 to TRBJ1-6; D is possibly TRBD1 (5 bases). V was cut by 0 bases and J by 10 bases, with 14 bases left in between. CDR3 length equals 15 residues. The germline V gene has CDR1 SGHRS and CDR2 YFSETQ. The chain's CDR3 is CASSLAGQGRSPLHF. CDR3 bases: TGCGCCAGCAGCTTGGCAGGGCAGGGCAGGTCACCCCTCCACTTT.

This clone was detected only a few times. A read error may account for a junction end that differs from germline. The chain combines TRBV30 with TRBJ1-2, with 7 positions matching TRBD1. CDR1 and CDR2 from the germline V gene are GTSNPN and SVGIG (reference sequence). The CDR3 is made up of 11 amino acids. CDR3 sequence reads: CASSDRTRFAF. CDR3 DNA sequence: TGTGCCTCATCGGACAGGACAAGGTTCGCCTTC.

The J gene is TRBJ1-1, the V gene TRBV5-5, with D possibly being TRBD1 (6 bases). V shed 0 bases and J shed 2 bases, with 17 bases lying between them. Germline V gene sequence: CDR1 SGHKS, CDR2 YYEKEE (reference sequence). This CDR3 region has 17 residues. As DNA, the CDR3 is TGTGCCAGCAGCTTGGGTGGGACAAGGCAGACTAACACTGAAGCTTTCTTT. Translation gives CASSLGGTRQTNTEAFF.

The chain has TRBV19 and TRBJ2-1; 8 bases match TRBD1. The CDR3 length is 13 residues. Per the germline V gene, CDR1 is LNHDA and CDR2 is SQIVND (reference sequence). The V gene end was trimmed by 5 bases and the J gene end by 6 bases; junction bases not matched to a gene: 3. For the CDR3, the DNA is TGTGCCAGTAGTTCCGACAGGGGCAATGAGCAGTTCTTC. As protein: CASSSDRGNEQFF. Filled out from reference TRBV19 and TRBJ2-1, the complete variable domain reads DGGITQSPKYLFRKEGQNVTLSCEQNLNHDAMYWYRQDPGQGLRLIYYSQIVNDFQKGDIAEGYSVSREKKESFPLTVTSAQKNPTAFYLCASSSDRGNEQFFGPGTRLTVL.

The CDR3 reads CASSTRTGGTDTQYF. In DNA form, the CDR3 reads TGTGCCAGTAGTACCCGGACAGGGGGCACAGATACGCAGTATTTT. V and J are TRBV19 and TRBJ2-3; 9 bases are a match to TRBD1. This CDR3 contains 15 residues. Germline CDR1 LNHDA, CDR2 SQIVND (reference sequence). Germline trimming cut 4 bases from V and 1 base from J; bases unmatched to any gene: 3.

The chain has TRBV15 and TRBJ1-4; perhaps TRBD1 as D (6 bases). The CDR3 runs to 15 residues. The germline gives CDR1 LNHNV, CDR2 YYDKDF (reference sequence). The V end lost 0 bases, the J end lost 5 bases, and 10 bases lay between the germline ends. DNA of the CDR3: TGTGCCACCAGCAGAGATCCAGGGGTCAATGAAAAACTGTTTTTT. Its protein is CATSRDPGVNEKLFF.

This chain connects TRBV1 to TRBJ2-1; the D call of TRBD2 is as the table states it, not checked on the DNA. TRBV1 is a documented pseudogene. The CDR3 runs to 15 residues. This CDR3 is CTSSPGLAEYNEQFF. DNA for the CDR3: TGCACCAGCAGCCCCGGACTAGCGGAATACAATGAGCAGTTCTTC.

CDR3 sequence reads: CAISQTGTEAFF. As DNA, the CDR3 is TGTGCCATCAGTCAGACCGGGACAGAAGCTTTCTTT. This chain links TRBV10-3 with TRBJ1-1; tentatively, D is TRBD1 (6 bases). This CDR3 is 12 amino acids long. V lost 5 bases, J lost 8 bases, and 12 bases lay in between. Germline V lookup: CDR1 ENHRY, CDR2 SYGVKD.

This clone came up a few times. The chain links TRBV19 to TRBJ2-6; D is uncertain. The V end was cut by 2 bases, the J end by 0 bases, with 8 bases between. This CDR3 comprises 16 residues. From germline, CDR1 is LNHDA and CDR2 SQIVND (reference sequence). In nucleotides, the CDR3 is TGTGCCAGTAGTATAAGACAACCCTCTGGGGCCAACGTCCTGACTTTC. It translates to CASSIRQPSGANVLTF.

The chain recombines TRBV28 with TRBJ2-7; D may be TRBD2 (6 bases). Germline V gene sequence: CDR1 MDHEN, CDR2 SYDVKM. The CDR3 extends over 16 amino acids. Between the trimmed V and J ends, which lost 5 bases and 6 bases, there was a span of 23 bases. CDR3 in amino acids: CASSLTSGTLGSEQYF. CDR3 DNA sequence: TGTGCCAGCAGTCTGACGTCCGGGACTCTCGGAAGCGAGCAGTACTTC.

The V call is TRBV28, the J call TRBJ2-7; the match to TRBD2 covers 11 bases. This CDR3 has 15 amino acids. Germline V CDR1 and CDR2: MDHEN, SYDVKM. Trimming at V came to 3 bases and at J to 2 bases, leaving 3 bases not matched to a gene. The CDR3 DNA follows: TGTGCCAGCAGTTTTGGGACTAGCGGAACCTACGAGCAGTACTTC. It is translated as CASSFGTSGTYEQYF.

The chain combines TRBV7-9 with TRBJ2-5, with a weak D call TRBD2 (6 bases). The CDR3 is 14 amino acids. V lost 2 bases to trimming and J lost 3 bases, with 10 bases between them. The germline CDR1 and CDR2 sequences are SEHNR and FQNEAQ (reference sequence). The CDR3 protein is CASSLTGVEETQYF. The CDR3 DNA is TGTGCCAGCAGCTTAACGGGAGTAGAAGAGACCCAGTACTTC.